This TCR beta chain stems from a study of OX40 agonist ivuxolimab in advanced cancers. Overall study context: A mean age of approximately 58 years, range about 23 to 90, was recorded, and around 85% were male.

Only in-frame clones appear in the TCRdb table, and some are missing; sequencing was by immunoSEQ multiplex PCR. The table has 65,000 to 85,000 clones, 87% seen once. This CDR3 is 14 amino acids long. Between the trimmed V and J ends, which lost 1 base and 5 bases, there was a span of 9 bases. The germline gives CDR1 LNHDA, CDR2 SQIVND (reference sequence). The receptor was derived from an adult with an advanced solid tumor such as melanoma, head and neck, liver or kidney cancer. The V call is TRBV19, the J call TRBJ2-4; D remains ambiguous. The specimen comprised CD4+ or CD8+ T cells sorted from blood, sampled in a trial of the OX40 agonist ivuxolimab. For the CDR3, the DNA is TGTGCCAGTAGTATAGGAACCAATCAAAACATTCAGTACTTC. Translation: CASSIGTNQNIQYF.